Below, 24 T cell receptor beta chains from the same sample are listed, as sequenced in a study of human T cells and chemical hapten exposure (dated by TCRdb to about 2021). Taken with the paper, the label for time point translates to: patch test 3, about 24 weeks after DPC sensitization. The sample's treatment or condition, from its label and the paper: therapeutic diphenylcyclopropenone sensitization with weekly scalp DPC. The library was produced with RACE. The instrument given in TCRdb is NextSeq 500. TCRdb itself trimmed the public reads at Q25 with fastp, ran MiXCR and retained productive beta chains. Duplicate CDR3 protein sequences are folded into a single record with the most common DNA and genes. In all, the sample holds 97,000 or so distinct CDR3 sequences, and around 25% of those were seen once. 10% of the sample goes to the ten largest clones. The source material was whole blood, sampled in connection with sensitization to the hapten diphenylcyclopropenone (DPC). The receptors were gathered from a man aged 40-49 years with alopecia areata. Some clones in this sample may be carry-over from other donors' samples.

This clonotype showed up just a few times. The V call is TRBV29-1, the J call TRBJ2-1; D perhaps matches TRBD1 (5 bases). Trimming left V 1 base short and J 12 bases short, with 16 bases between. The CDR3 is made up of 13 amino acids. The germline V gene encodes CDR1 SQVTM and CDR2 ANQGSEA. In DNA form, the CDR3 reads TGCAGCGTTGAAGGGGCAGGGTCCACTGGGCAGTTCTTC. Translated: CSVEGAGSTGQFF.

This clonotype was counted only a few times. The chain recombines TRBV9 with TRBJ2-3; 8 bases fit TRBD2. CDR3 length equals 16 residues. Germline V gives CDR1 SGDLS, CDR2 YYNGEE. V was pared by 4 bases and J by 3 bases, with 10 bases of the junction left unmatched. CDR3 sequence: CASSPVLAGLTDTQYF. The CDR3 bases are TGTGCCAGCAGCCCTGTCCTAGCGGGTTTGACAGATACGCAGTATTTT.

This clonotype was counted between two and nine times. V is TRBV28 and J is TRBJ2-7; unclear D gene. CDR1 is MDHEN and CDR2 is SYDVKM in the germline V gene. CDR3 size: 12 residues. Trimming pared 5 bases from V and 1 base from J, leaving 6 bases between. DNA of the CDR3: TGTGCCAGCAGTAATCCATCCTACGAGCAGTACTTC. Translated: CASSNPSYEQYF. Looking up the rest from reference TRBV28 and TRBJ2-7 gives the full variable domain: DVKVTQSSRYLVKRTGEKVFLECVQDMDHENMFWYRQDPGLGLRLIYFSYDVKMKEKGDIPEGYSVSREKKERFSLILESASTNQTSMYLCASSNPSYEQYFGPGTRLTVT.

The V gene is TRBV30, the J gene TRBJ2-3; D might be TRBD1 (5 bases). This CDR3 contains 17 residues. V was pared by 0 bases and J by 0 bases, with 16 bases between. CDR1 and CDR2 (germline): GTSNPN, SVGIG (reference sequence). The CDR3 protein is CAWSVFKSAGSTDTQYF. For the CDR3, the DNA is TGTGCCTGGAGTGTATTTAAGTCGGCAGGGAGCACAGATACGCAGTATTTT. The full variable domain, rest sourced from reference TRBV30 and TRBJ2-3, is SQTIHQWPATLVQPVGSPLSLECTVEGTSNPNLYWYRQAAGRGLQLLFYSVGIGQISSEVPQNLSASRPQDRQFILSSKKLLLSDSGFYLCAWSVFKSAGSTDTQYFGPGTRLTVL.

V is TRBV9 and J is TRBJ2-1; D possibly uses TRBD1 or TRBD2 (5 bases each). This CDR3 has 14 residues. From germline, CDR1 is SGDLS and CDR2 YYNGEE. V dropped 4 bases and J dropped 3 bases, with 11 bases sitting between them. CDR3 in amino acids: CASSSRGDYNEQFF. The CDR3 coding sequence is TGTGCCAGCAGCTCCAGAGGGGACTACAATGAGCAGTTCTTC.

The chain couples TRBV7-9 to TRBJ2-1; D is possibly TRBD2 (5 bases). V was clipped by 5 bases and J by 1 base, with 12 bases between them. Germline lookup yields CDR1 SEHNR and CDR2 FQNEAQ (reference sequence). This CDR3 contains 15 residues. The CDR3 here is CASSPGVGSYNEQFF. The CDR3 DNA reads TGTGCCAGCAGCCCCGGGGTCGGGTCCTACAATGAGCAGTTCTTC.

This chain links TRBV6-1 with TRBJ2-7; TRBD2 agrees at 9 bases. This CDR3 has 12 residues. V shed 10 bases, J shed 7 bases, and the junction held 8 bases outside the gene matches. Germline CDR1 is MNHNS and CDR2 is SASEGT. The CDR3 DNA reads TGTGCCATCATAGGACTAGCGTGGGAGCAGTACTTC. Protein sequence: CAIIGLAWEQYF.

This clonotype was observed a few times. The chain is built from TRBV28 and TRBJ2-1; possibly TRBD2 for D (5 bases). This CDR3 comprises 13 residues. Trimming took off 6 bases at V and 5 bases at J, with 11 bases between the two ends. The germline gives CDR1 MDHEN, CDR2 SYDVKM. The CDR3 DNA sequence: TGTGCCAGCAGACACCCCGGGGACAATGAGCAGTTCTTC. Translation: CASRHPGDNEQFF.

The chain links TRBV7-9 to TRBJ2-1, with D possibly being TRBD1 (6 bases). Germline V gives CDR1 SEHNR, CDR2 FQNEAQ (reference sequence). Trimming removed 5 bases from V and 6 bases from J, with 23 bases in between. This CDR3 is 17 amino acids long. CDR3 DNA sequence: TGTGCCAGCAGCGATCTTCAGGGGAGTCCAATGGGCAATGAGCAGTTCTTC. The encoded protein is CASSDLQGSPMGNEQFF.

This clonotype was detected only a few times. The rearrangement uses TRBV6-1 and TRBJ2-3, with 9 positions matching TRBD2. Germline V CDR1 and CDR2: MNHNS, SASEGT. J lost 7 bases, V lost 0 bases, and 11 bases had no gene match. This CDR3 has 17 amino acids. CDR3 DNA: TGTGCCAGCAGTGAAGCAGGGCCCGGGACTAGCTTCTATACGCAGTATTTT. This codes for CASSEAGPGTSFYTQYF.

There are a few counts of this clonotype. The V call is TRBV6-2 or TRBV6-3, the J call TRBJ1-1; 8 bases line up with TRBD1. Germline V gene sequence: CDR1 MNHEY, CDR2 SVGEGT. This CDR3 spans 17 amino acids. V gave up 2 bases and J gave up 3 bases; unmatched junction bases: 11. CDR3 protein: CASSYGPDRAGDTEAFF. CDR3 coding DNA: TGTGCCAGCAGTTACGGCCCGGACAGGGCAGGGGACACTGAAGCTTTCTTT.

The chain couples TRBV6-2 or TRBV6-3 to TRBJ1-2; no definite D call. V was cut by 0 bases and J by 5 bases, with 13 bases left in between. The CDR3 contains 15 residues. Germline-derived CDR1 and CDR2 are MNHEY and SVGEGT. The CDR3 DNA reads as TGTGCCAGCAGTTACTCGAGTCCACCGCCATATGGCTACACCTTC. Its protein is CASSYSSPPPYGYTF.

This clonotype was counted ten times or more. The chain links TRBV27 to TRBJ2-1, with D unresolved. Trimming stripped 4 bases from V and 7 bases from J, with 5 bases between. Germline-derived CDR1 and CDR2 are MNHEY and SMNVEV (reference sequence). This CDR3 is built from 11 residues. The CDR3 bases are TGTGCCAGCAGTTGTGGAAATGAGCAGTTCTTC. Translation gives CASSCGNEQFF.

This clonotype has just a few counts. The J gene is TRBJ1-5, the V gene TRBV20-1; 9 nucleotides match TRBD1. There are 17 residues in the CDR3. Germline V gene sequence: CDR1 DFQATT, CDR2 SNEGSKA (reference sequence). The V gene end was trimmed by 0 bases and the J gene end by 2 bases; junction bases not matched to a gene: 8. The CDR3 DNA sequence: TGCAGTGCTAGAGAAGGGACAGGGACTCTACGCAATCAGCCCCAGCATTTT. Its translation: CSAREGTGTLRNQPQHF.

This rearrangement joins TRBV6-2 or TRBV6-3 to TRBJ2-6, with TRBD1 matching over 7 bases. V was clipped by 8 bases and J by 10 bases; unmatched bases: 5. The CDR3 sequence is 12 residues long. Germline CDR1 reads MNHEY; CDR2 reads SVGEGT. CDR3 sequence: CASSGQANVLTF. CDR3 coding DNA: TGTGCCAGCTCCGGACAGGCGAACGTCCTGACTTTC.

The rearrangement joins TRBV4-1 to TRBJ2-5; TRBD1 agrees at 7 bases. Germline V gene lookup returns CDR1 MGHRA and CDR2 YSYEKL. The CDR3 contains 15 residues. J was trimmed by 5 bases and V by 0 bases; bases with no gene match: 6. CDR3 DNA: TGCGCCAGCAGCCAAGATAACAGGGGATTGGAGACCCAGTACTTC. As protein: CASSQDNRGLETQYF.

The chain carries TRBV7-9 and TRBJ2-5; D gene uncertain. Germline CDR1 and CDR2: SEHNR and FQNEAQ (reference sequence). Trimming shortened V by 5 bases and J by 1 base, and 17 bases separated the two germline ends. The CDR3 covers 16 residues. The CDR3 DNA reads TGTGCCAGCAGCCAGAAAGGCCTTGCCGTCCAAGAGACCCAGTACTTC. Protein sequence: CASSQKGLAVQETQYF. Together with reference TRBV7-9 and TRBJ2-5, the CDR3 gives the full variable domain: DTGVSQNPRHKITKRGQNVTFRCDPISEHNRLYWYRQTLGQGPEFLTYFQNEAQLEKSRLLSDRFSAERPKGSFSTLEIQRTEQGDSAMYLCASSQKGLAVQETQYFGPGTRLLVL.

The V and J genes are TRBV7-8 and TRBJ2-2; no firm D call. Trimming stripped 4 bases from V and 6 bases from J, with 9 bases between. The CDR3 contains 13 residues. CDR1 is SGHVS, CDR2 FQNEAQ, per germline. CDR3 sequence reads: CASSSQGPGELFF. DNA for the CDR3: TGTGCCAGCAGCTCGCAAGGGCCCGGGGAGCTGTTTTTT.

This chain connects TRBV28 to TRBJ1-3, with 7 bases aligning to TRBD1. Germline V CDR1 and CDR2: MDHEN, SYDVKM. V gave up 6 bases and J gave up 2 bases; unmatched junction bases: 7. This CDR3 is built from 15 residues. The CDR3 here is CASRRQGTPGNTIYF. CDR3 DNA: TGTGCCAGCAGGAGACAGGGTACTCCTGGAAACACCATATATTTT. The full variable domain, rest sourced from reference TRBV28 and TRBJ1-3, is DVKVTQSSRYLVKRTGEKVFLECVQDMDHENMFWYRQDPGLGLRLIYFSYDVKMKEKGDIPEGYSVSREKKERFSLILESASTNQTSMYLCASRRQGTPGNTIYFGEGSWLTVV.

The genes are TRBV28 and TRBJ2-7; D gene uncertain. Germline V gene data show CDR1 as MDHEN and CDR2 as SYDVKM. V lost 5 bases and J lost 4, with 9 bases in between. The CDR3 totals 12 residues. The CDR3 DNA follows: TGTGCCAGCAGTCTCAATCTGTACGAGCAGTACTTC. It codes for CASSLNLYEQYF.

The chain employs TRBV2 and TRBJ2-7; maybe TRBD2 (6 bases). The germline V and J ends were trimmed by 2 bases and 4 bases, with 15 bases remaining between them. CDR1 and CDR2 (germline): SNHLY, FYNNEI. This CDR3 is 15 amino acids long. The CDR3 loop reads CASSEQLAWGYEQYF. DNA of the CDR3: TGTGCCAGCAGTGAACAGCTAGCGTGGGGTTACGAGCAGTACTTC.

This clonotype was detected a few times. V gene TRBV4-3 combines with J gene TRBJ1-5; D unresolved. V lost 0 bases, J lost 4 bases, and 10 bases lay in between. In germline, CDR1 is LGHNA, CDR2 YSLEER. The CDR3 covers 15 residues. CDR3 region: CASSQDQSANQPQHF. The CDR3 DNA is TGCGCCAGCAGCCAAGATCAGTCAGCAAATCAGCCCCAGCATTTT.

The chain links TRBV12-3 or TRBV12-4 to TRBJ1-4, with TRBD1 as a possible D gene (6 bases). V shed 3 bases and J shed 12 bases, with 17 bases lying between them. The CDR3 has 14 amino acids. The CDR3, as DNA: TGTGCCAGCAGTTTTGCTGGGGGCGGAATGGAACTGTTTTTT. This codes for CASSFAGGGMELFF.

This clonotype has a count of ten or more. The rearrangement links TRBV29-1 to TRBJ2-5; 9 bases map to TRBD1. CDR1 is SQVTM, CDR2 ANQGSEA, per germline. The CDR3 sequence is 17 residues long. Trimming at V came to 4 bases and at J to 7 bases, leaving 19 bases not matched to a gene. CDR3 amino acids: CSVAPDRGAKSSRTQYF. CDR3 nucleotides: TGCAGCGTTGCCCCGGACAGGGGAGCGAAGTCAAGTAGGACCCAGTACTTC.